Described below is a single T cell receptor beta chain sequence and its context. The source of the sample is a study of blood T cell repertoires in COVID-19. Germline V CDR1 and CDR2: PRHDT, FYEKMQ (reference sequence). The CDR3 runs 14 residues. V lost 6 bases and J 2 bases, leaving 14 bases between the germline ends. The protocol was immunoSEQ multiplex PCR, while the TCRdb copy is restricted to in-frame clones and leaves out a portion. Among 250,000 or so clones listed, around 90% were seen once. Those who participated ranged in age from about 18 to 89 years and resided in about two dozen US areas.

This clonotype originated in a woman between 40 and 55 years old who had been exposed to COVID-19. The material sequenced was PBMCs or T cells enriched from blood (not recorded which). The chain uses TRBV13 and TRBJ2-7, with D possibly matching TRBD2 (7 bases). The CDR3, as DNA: TGTGCCAGCAGAAAAGGGGGGGGAGCCTACGAGCAGTACTTC. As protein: CASRKGGGAYEQYF.